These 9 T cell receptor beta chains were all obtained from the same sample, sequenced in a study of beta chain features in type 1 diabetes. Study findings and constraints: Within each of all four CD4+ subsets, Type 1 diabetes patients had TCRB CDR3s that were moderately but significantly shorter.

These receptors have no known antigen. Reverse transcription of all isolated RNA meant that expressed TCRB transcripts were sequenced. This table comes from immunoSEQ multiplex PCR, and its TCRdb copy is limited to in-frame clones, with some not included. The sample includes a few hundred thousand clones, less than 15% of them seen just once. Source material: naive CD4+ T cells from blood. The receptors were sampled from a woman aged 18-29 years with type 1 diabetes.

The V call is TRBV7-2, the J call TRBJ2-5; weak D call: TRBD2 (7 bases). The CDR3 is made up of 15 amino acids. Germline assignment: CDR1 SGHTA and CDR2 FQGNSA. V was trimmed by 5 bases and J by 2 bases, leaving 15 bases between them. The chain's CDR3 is CASSRGLGGQETQYF. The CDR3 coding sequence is TGTGCCAGCAGCCGAGGACTAGGGGGACAAGAGACCCAGTACTTC.

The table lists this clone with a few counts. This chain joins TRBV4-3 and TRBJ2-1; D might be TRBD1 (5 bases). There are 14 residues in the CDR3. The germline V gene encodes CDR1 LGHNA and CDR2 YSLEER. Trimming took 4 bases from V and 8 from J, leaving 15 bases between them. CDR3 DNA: TGCGCCAGCAGCCGCGGACGGTGGGGCTATGAGCAGTTCTTC. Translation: CASSRGRWGYEQFF.

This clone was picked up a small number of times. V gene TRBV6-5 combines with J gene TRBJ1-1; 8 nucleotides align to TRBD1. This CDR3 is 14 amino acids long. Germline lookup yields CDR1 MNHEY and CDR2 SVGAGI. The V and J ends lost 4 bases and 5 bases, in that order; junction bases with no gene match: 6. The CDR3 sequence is CASSSGQGWTEAFF. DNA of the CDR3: TGTGCCAGCAGTTCCGGACAGGGATGGACTGAAGCTTTCTTT.

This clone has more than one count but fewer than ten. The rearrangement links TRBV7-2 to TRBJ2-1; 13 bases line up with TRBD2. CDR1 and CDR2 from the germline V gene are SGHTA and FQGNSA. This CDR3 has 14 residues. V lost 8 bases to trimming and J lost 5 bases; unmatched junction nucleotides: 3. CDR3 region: CASGLAGVNNEQFF. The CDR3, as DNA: TGTGCCAGCGGACTAGCGGGGGTCAACAATGAGCAGTTCTTC.

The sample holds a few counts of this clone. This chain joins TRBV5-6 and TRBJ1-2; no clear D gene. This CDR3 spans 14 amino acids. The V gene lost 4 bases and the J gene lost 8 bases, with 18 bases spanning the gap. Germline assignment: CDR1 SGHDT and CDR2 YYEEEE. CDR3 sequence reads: CASSAFGRLGGYTF. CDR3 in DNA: TGTGCCAGCAGCGCTTTTGGGAGGTTGGGAGGCTACACCTTC.

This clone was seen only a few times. The CDR3 DNA follows: TGTGCCAGTAGTATTCGCGATGGCTACACCTTC. Encoded protein: CASSIRDGYTF. V is TRBV19 and J is TRBJ1-2; no reliable D call. Per germline, CDR1 LNHDA and CDR2 SQIVND (reference sequence). This CDR3 has 11 residues. V lost 3 bases, J lost 6 bases, and 5 bases lay in between.

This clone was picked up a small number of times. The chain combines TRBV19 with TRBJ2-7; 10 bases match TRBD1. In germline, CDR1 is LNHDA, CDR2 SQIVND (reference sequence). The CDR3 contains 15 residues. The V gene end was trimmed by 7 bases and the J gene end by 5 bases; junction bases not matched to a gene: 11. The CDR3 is CASTLGDRGADEQYF. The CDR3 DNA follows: TGTGCCAGTACCCTTGGGGACAGGGGTGCAGACGAGCAGTACTTC.

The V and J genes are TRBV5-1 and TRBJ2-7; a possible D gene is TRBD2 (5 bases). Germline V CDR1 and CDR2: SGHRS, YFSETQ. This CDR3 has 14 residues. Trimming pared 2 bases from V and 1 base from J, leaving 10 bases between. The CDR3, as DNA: TGCGCCAGCAGCTTTGCGGGTGGGTCCTACGAGCAGTACTTC. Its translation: CASSFAGGSYEQYF.

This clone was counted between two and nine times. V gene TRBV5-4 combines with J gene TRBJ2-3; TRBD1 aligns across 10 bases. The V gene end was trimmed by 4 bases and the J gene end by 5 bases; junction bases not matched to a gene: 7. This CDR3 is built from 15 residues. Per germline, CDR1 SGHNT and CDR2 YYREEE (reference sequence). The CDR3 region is CASSNRDRGVDTQYF. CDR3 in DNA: TGTGCCAGCAGCAACCGGGACAGGGGCGTAGATACGCAGTATTTT.